This T cell receptor (beta chain) was observed in a study of cytomegalovirus exposure and HLA in healthy donors. The PCR used 60 Vbeta and 13 Jbeta primers. The protocol was immunoSEQ multiplex PCR, while the TCRdb copy is restricted to in-frame clones and leaves out a portion. There are tens of thousands of clones in the sample; around 64% occur only once, and 2.1% lies in the top ten. About this clone itself: Its antigen is still unknown.

The germline V gene encodes CDR1 MGHRA and CDR2 YSYEKL. With 1 base clipped from V and 2 bases from J, the junction kept 5 bases outside the gene matches. The CDR3 sequence is 16 residues long. Findings and limits, study-wide: Most TCR beta V segments were productive about 87% or about 30% of the time in an earlier analysis.

Every donor was a healthy person donating bone marrow. This chain joins TRBV4-1 and TRBJ1-5; 7 bases fit TRBD1. This sequence originates from a man under 40 in good health and CMV-seronegative. Sequencing was performed on PBMCs. CDR3 loop: CASSQGSGTGNQPQHF. In DNA, the CDR3 is TGCGCCAGCAGCCAAGGCTCCGGGACAGGCAATCAGCCCCAGCATTTT.